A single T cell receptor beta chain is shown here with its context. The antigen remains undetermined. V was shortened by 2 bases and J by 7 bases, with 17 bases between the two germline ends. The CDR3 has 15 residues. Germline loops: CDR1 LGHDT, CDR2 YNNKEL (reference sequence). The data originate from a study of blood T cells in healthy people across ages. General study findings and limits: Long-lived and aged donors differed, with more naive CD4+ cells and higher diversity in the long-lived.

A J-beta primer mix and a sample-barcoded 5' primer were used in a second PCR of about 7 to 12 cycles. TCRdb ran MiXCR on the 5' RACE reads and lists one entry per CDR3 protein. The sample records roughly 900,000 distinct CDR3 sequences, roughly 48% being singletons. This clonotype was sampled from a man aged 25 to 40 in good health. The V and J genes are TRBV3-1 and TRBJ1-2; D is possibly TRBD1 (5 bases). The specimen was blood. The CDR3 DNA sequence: TGTGCCAGCAGCCAAAGAATGGGGGGACGAGGTGGCTACACCTTC. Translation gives CASSQRMGGRGGYTF.